A single sample is the source of the 26 T cell receptor beta chains below, sequenced in a study of blood T cell repertoires in COVID-19. Profiled with immunoSEQ multiplex PCR; TCRdb holds only in-frame clones, not every one. This sample carries about 220,000 clones, approximately 84% of them seen once, and the ten largest clones take 2.9%. The sample was peripheral blood. The receptors originated from a man aged 50-59 years who had recovered from COVID-19.

This sequence joins TRBV19 and TRBJ2-5; 7 bases agree with TRBD2. V was pared by 3 bases and J by 10 bases, with 17 bases of the junction left unmatched. The CDR3 runs 16 residues. CDR1 and CDR2 (germline): LNHDA, SQIVND (reference sequence). CDR3 coding DNA: TGTGCCAGTAGTATGGGAGGGGCCACAGGAGAGGAGGTCCAGTACTTC. It translates to CASSMGGATGEEVQYF.

The chain is built from TRBV28 and TRBJ2-7; D is undetermined. Trimming cost V 3 bases and J 3 bases, with 12 bases left between them. The CDR3 loop spans 14 amino acids. Germline assignment: CDR1 MDHEN and CDR2 SYDVKM. This CDR3 reads CASSFTDPYYEQYF. The CDR3 region has the DNA TGTGCCAGCAGTTTCACAGATCCCTACTACGAGCAGTACTTC.

This clone was observed a single time. The DNA of the CDR3 is TGTGCCAGCAGCCCCCCCGGCGCGGGGAACAATGAGCAGTTCTTC. Protein: CASSPPGAGNNEQFF. This chain connects TRBV27 to TRBJ2-1, with D maybe TRBD2 (6 bases). In germline, CDR1 is MNHEY, CDR2 SMNVEV (reference sequence). The CDR3 has 15 residues. V lost 6 bases and J lost 5, with 17 bases in between.

The CDR3 DNA reads TGTGCCACCAGGGGACTAGCGGGAGTTGATGGGTACGAGCAGTACTTC. The encoded protein is CATRGLAGVDGYEQYF. The J gene is TRBJ2-7, the V gene TRBV24-1, with TRBD2 identical over 14 bases. The CDR3 sequence is 16 residues long. Germline trimming cut 7 bases from V and 4 bases from J; bases unmatched to any gene: 8. CDR1 and CDR2 from the germline V gene are KGHDR and SFDVKD.

Here the CDR3 reads CASSYSNFGNYEQYF. The DNA of the CDR3 is TGTGCCAGCAGTTACTCGAATTTCGGTAACTACGAGCAGTACTTC. This chain connects TRBV6-5 to TRBJ2-7, with D hard to call. V was pared by 0 bases and J by 3 bases, with 12 bases between. The CDR3 extends over 15 amino acids. Germline lookup yields CDR1 MNHEY and CDR2 SVGAGI.

Notes on this clone: Other DNA sequences in this sample translate to the same CDR3. The rearrangement links TRBV5-1 to TRBJ2-1, with D uncertain. The V end was cut by 0 bases, the J end by 7 bases, with 5 bases between. Germline lookup yields CDR1 SGHRS and CDR2 YFSETQ. The CDR3 consists of 12 residues. The CDR3 DNA reads TGCGCCAGCAGCTTGGACGGGAATGAGCAGTTCTTC. Its translation is CASSLDGNEQFF.

The chain is built from TRBV5-1 and TRBJ2-1; TRBD2 is a possible D gene (6 bases). Germline V gene sequence: CDR1 SGHRS, CDR2 YFSETQ. This CDR3 has 18 residues. V was shortened by 3 bases and J by 0 bases, with 19 bases between the two germline ends. In DNA form, the CDR3 reads TGCGCCAGCAGCTCCGCGGGACTTTGGGGGACCTCCTACAATGAGCAGTTCTTC. Its translation is CASSSAGLWGTSYNEQFF. Combining the CDR3 with reference TRBV5-1 and TRBJ2-1 gives the whole variable domain KAGVTQTPRYLIKTRGQQVTLSCSPISGHRSVSWYQQTPGQGLQFLFEYFSETQRNKGNFPGRFSGRQFSNSRSEMNVSTLELGDSALYLCASSSAGLWGTSYNEQFFGPGTRLTVL.

The sample holds one count of this clone. As DNA, the CDR3 is TGTGCCAGCAGGGAGTACGCGGGAGGAATAGGCGAGCAGTACTTC. It encodes CASREYAGGIGEQYF. The V and J genes are TRBV7-2 and TRBJ2-7; TRBD2 matches 8 bases. This CDR3 has 15 amino acids. V lost 6 bases, J lost 6 bases, and 13 bases stayed unmatched. Germline CDR1 is SGHTA and CDR2 is FQGNSA.

The chain employs TRBV27 and TRBJ2-1; TRBD2 matches 7 bases. The V and J ends lost 3 bases and 0 bases, in that order; junction bases with no gene match: 2. The CDR3 extends over 15 amino acids. The germline gives CDR1 MNHEY, CDR2 SMNVEV (reference sequence). This CDR3 reads CASSLGGSSYNEQFF. The CDR3 DNA sequence: TGTGCCAGCAGTTTGGGCGGGAGCTCCTACAATGAGCAGTTCTTC.

V is TRBV19 and J is TRBJ1-6; 10 bases agree with TRBD1. The germline V gene encodes CDR1 LNHDA and CDR2 SQIVND (reference sequence). Trimming at V came to 3 bases and at J to 9 bases, leaving 11 bases not matched to a gene. The CDR3 runs 17 residues. The CDR3 protein is CASSITGRTGGFSPLHF. CDR3 nucleotide sequence: TGTGCCAGTAGTATCACCGGTAGGACAGGGGGTTTTTCACCCCTCCACTTT.

The rearrangement links TRBV7-2 to TRBJ2-7; a weak D match, TRBD2 (6 bases). CDR1 and CDR2 (germline): SGHTA, FQGNSA. V was trimmed by 7 bases and J by 0 bases, leaving 16 bases between them. The CDR3 is 15 residues long. The CDR3 loop is CASTSRLASSYEQYF. As DNA, the CDR3 is TGTGCCAGCACCTCGCGCCTAGCGTCCTCCTACGAGCAGTACTTC.

This clone was detected a few times. This chain connects TRBV14 to TRBJ2-1; 11 bases align to TRBD2. The V and J ends lost 3 bases and 9 bases, in that order; junction bases with no gene match: 7. The CDR3 runs 15 residues. Looked up from germline, CDR1 is SGHDN and CDR2 is FVKESK. As DNA, the CDR3 is TGTGCCAGCAGCCAGATAGCGGGAGGGAGGAGTGAGCAGTTCTTC. This translates into CASSQIAGGRSEQFF.

The rearrangement joins TRBV5-4 to TRBJ2-2; D is undetermined. Germline V CDR1 and CDR2: SGHNT, YYREEE (reference sequence). This CDR3 is built from 16 residues. The V and J ends lost 0 bases and 2 bases respectively, with 11 bases between them. The CDR3 DNA sequence: TGTGCCAGCAGCTTGGCCTTCGGTACTAACACCGGGGAGCTGTTTTTT. This encodes CASSLAFGTNTGELFF. The entire variable domain, with the rest obtained from reference TRBV5-4 and TRBJ2-2, is as follows: ETGVTQSPTHLIKTRGQQVTLRCSSQSGHNTVSWYQQALGQGPQFIFQYYREEENGRGNFPPRFSGLQFPNYSSELNVNALELDDSALYLCASSLAFGTNTGELFFGEGSRLTVL.

This chain connects TRBV29-1 to TRBJ2-3; tentative D call: TRBD1 (5 bases). The CDR3 totals 13 residues. The V gene lost 1 base and the J gene lost 3 bases, with 8 bases spanning the gap. CDR1 is SQVTM, CDR2 ANQGSEA, per germline. The CDR3 region has the DNA TGCAGCGTTGAAGGGACAAGGACAGATACGCAGTATTTT. It encodes CSVEGTRTDTQYF.

The gene calls are TRBV25-1 and TRBJ1-6; D uncertain. This CDR3 spans 15 amino acids. V was pared by 3 bases and J by 5 bases, with 11 bases between. Per germline, CDR1 MGHDK and CDR2 SYGVNS. CDR3 amino acids: CASSDRGSNNSPLHF. For the CDR3, the DNA is TGTGCCAGCAGTGACCGAGGCAGCAATAATTCACCCCTCCACTTT.

The V call is TRBV10-2, the J call TRBJ2-5; D may be TRBD1 (6 bases). Germline V CDR1 and CDR2: WSHSY, SAAADI. The V end lost 4 bases, the J end lost 3 bases, and 9 bases lay between the germline ends. The CDR3 covers 13 residues. The CDR3 protein is CASSVQGEETQYF. The CDR3 DNA sequence: TGCGCCAGCAGTGTACAGGGAGAAGAGACCCAGTACTTC.

This clone was seen a single time. The chain has TRBV27 and TRBJ2-4, with D tentatively TRBD2 (7 bases). Trimming took 6 bases from V and 0 from J, leaving 27 bases between them. CDR3 length equals 20 residues. Germline V gene sequence: CDR1 MNHEY, CDR2 SMNVEV (reference sequence). The CDR3 sequence is CASSPGRGAVAGLAKNIQYF. CDR3 DNA: TGTGCCAGCAGCCCGGGGAGGGGGGCCGTGGCGGGTTTAGCCAAAAACATTCAGTACTTC.

Comments on this clone: The same CDR3 also results from other DNA sequences found in this sample. V and J are TRBV6-5 and TRBJ1-1; D might be TRBD1 (5 bases). V was clipped by 6 bases and J by 1 base, with 9 bases between them. CDR3 size: 13 residues. Germline V CDR1 and CDR2: MNHEY, SVGAGI. This CDR3 reads CASSKTGNTEAFF. CDR3 in DNA: TGTGCCAGCAGCAAAACAGGGAACACTGAAGCTTTCTTT.

V and J are TRBV19 and TRBJ2-7, with 11 nucleotides matching TRBD1. In germline, CDR1 is LNHDA, CDR2 SQIVND (reference sequence). This CDR3 has 15 residues. The junction had 6 bases not matched to a gene; V was cut back by 6 bases and J by 2 bases. DNA for the CDR3: TGTGCCAGTAGCCTTCGGGACAGGGGGACCTACGAGCAGTACTTC. Amino acid sequence: CASSLRDRGTYEQYF.

This chain uses TRBV28 with TRBJ2-7; D possibly corresponds to TRBD1 (5 bases). This CDR3 region has 15 residues. V shed 2 bases and J shed 6 bases, with 17 bases lying between them. Per germline, CDR1 MDHEN and CDR2 SYDVKM. The CDR3, as DNA: TGTGCCAGCAGTTTAGTACCAGCTCAGGGTAGCGAGCAGTACTTC. Its translation is CASSLVPAQGSEQYF.

J is TRBJ2-7 and V is TRBV27; D not resolved. CDR3 length: 14 amino acids. Germline CDR1 MNHEY, CDR2 SMNVEV (reference sequence). With 2 bases removed from V and 0 bases from J, the gap between germline ends came to 8 bases. The CDR3 region is CASSLGTSSYEQYF. Written as DNA, the CDR3 is TGTGCCAGCAGTTTAGGTACAAGCTCCTACGAGCAGTACTTC.

This clone was found once. The chain combines TRBV5-1 with TRBJ2-7; 8 bases fit TRBD1. The length of the CDR3 is 12 residues. Trimming at V came to 5 bases and at J to 7 bases, leaving 5 bases not matched to a gene. CDR1 is SGHRS, CDR2 YFSETQ, per germline. CDR3 residues: CASSNTGGEQYF. CDR3 nucleotide sequence: TGCGCCAGCAGTAATACAGGGGGGGAGCAGTACTTC. Full variable domain (rest looked up from reference TRBV5-1 and TRBJ2-7): KAGVTQTPRYLIKTRGQQVTLSCSPISGHRSVSWYQQTPGQGLQFLFEYFSETQRNKGNFPGRFSGRQFSNSRSEMNVSTLELGDSALYLCASSNTGGEQYFGPGTRLTVT.

This clone appeared once. The V and J genes are TRBV6-5 and TRBJ2-1; 7 positions match TRBD2. The V gene end was trimmed by 4 bases and the J gene end by 5 bases; junction bases not matched to a gene: 5. The CDR3 totals 14 residues. The germline gives CDR1 MNHEY, CDR2 SVGAGI. Here the CDR3 reads CASSWAGDNNEQFF. The CDR3 DNA sequence: TGTGCCAGCAGTTGGGCGGGAGACAACAATGAGCAGTTCTTC.

The chain is built from TRBV19 and TRBJ2-3; 14 bases align to TRBD2. Germline CDR1 and CDR2: LNHDA and SQIVND (reference sequence). The length of the CDR3 is 19 residues. J lost 2 bases, V lost 7 bases, and 14 bases had no gene match. The CDR3: CASISQRGLAGAHTDTQYF. In nucleotides, the CDR3 is TGTGCCAGTATTAGTCAGAGGGGACTAGCGGGAGCGCACACAGATACGCAGTATTTT.

This chain connects TRBV28 to TRBJ1-5, with 9 positions matching TRBD1. Germline CDR1 reads MDHEN; CDR2 reads SYDVKM. V was pared by 3 bases and J by 2 bases, with 17 bases of the junction left unmatched. This CDR3 comprises 20 residues. As DNA, the CDR3 is TGTGCCAGCAGTTTTCACTCCAGTTGGACAGGGGTGAAAGGCAATCAGCCCCAGCATTTT. Translated: CASSFHSSWTGVKGNQPQHF.

The chain couples TRBV6-4 to TRBJ1-5; no clear D gene. This CDR3 is built from 15 residues. V lost 2 bases and J lost 0, with 8 bases in between. In germline, CDR1 is MRHNA, CDR2 SNTAGT. CDR3 bases: TGTGCCAGCAGTGACCTAAGATATAGCAATCAGCCCCAGCATTTT. The encoded protein is CASSDLRYSNQPQHF.